A selection of T cell receptor beta chains follows, all from one sample in a study of shared clonotypes between healthy human individuals. Using immunoSEQ multiplex PCR, the repertoire was profiled, and TCRdb retains in-frame clones only, with some absent. The sample records around 1,000,000 clones, approximately 77% being singletons. Sequences were obtained from memory CD4+ T cells from PBMCs. These receptors all stem from a man younger than 35 in good health. Some clones in this sample may be carry-over from other donors' samples. Both conserved end residues are part of each CDR3. A D gene is named only where the DNA matches it firmly. Clone size, where shown, is once, few, many, or a class for clones that have expanded.

clone_size | j_call | cdr3_length | d_call | v_call | cdr3_aa | cdr3_nt
- | TRBJ2-1 | 16 | TRBD2 | TRBV5-1 | CASSWAGSGADNEQFF | TGCGCCAGCAGTTGGGCGGGTAGCGGGGCGGACAATGAGCAGTTCTTC
- | TRBJ2-2 | 17 | - | TRBV30 | CAWRRAGFDWDTGELFF | TGTGCCTGGAGACGGGCAGGGTTCGACTGGGACACCGGGGAGCTGTTTTTT
- | TRBJ2-7 | 14 | - | TRBV7-3 | CASSLMEGRGEQYF | TGTGCCAGCAGCTTAATGGAGGGTAGAGGCGAGCAGTACTTC
- | TRBJ2-7 | 15 | TRBD1 | TRBV29-1 | CSVEGGTGRAYEQYF | TGCAGCGTTGAGGGGGGGACAGGGAGAGCCTACGAGCAGTACTTC
- | TRBJ2-5 | 14 | - | TRBV5-4 | CASSRWDSQETQYF | TGTGCCAGCAGCCGCTGGGACTCCCAAGAGACCCAGTACTTC
- | TRBJ1-5 | 14 | - | TRBV7-2 | CASSLLGVNQPQHF | TGTGCCAGCAGCTTACTGGGGGTGAATCAGCCCCAGCATTTT
once | TRBJ2-1 | 11 | - | TRBV25-1 | CASSRNNEQFF | TGTGCCAGCAGCCGGAACAATGAGCAGTTCTTC
- | TRBJ1-2 | 15 | TRBD1 | TRBV28 | CASSSQGLGGYGYTF | TGTGCCAGCAGTTCACAGGGGCTTGGGGGCTATGGCTACACCTTC
- | TRBJ2-2 | 16 | - | TRBV19 | CASSPRQGTNTGELFF | TGTGCCAGTAGCCCCCGCCAGGGGACGAACACCGGGGAGCTGTTTTTT
- | TRBJ2-4 | 18 | TRBD1 | TRBV28 | CASSLGTVRRLAKNIQYF | TGTGCCAGCAGTCTAGGGACAGTTAGACGACTAGCCAAAAACATTCAGTACTTC
- | TRBJ2-7 | 18 | TRBD2 | TRBV19 | CASSIRTGTSGMAYEQYF | TGTGCCAGTAGTATCCGAACCGGGACTAGCGGGATGGCTTACGAGCAGTACTTC
- | TRBJ1-5 | 16 | - | TRBV5-1 | CASSLGMTGQNQPQHF | TGCGCCAGCAGCTTGGGAATGACAGGACAGAATCAGCCCCAGCATTTT
- | TRBJ1-5 | 17 | - | TRBV19 | CASSMGGAVGRNQPQHF | TGTGCCAGTAGTATGGGGGGGGCGGTCGGACGAAATCAGCCCCAGCATTTT
few | TRBJ2-7 | 16 | TRBD1 | TRBV5-1 | CASSSNRDRGPYEQYF | TGCGCCAGCAGCTCAAACCGGGACAGGGGACCCTACGAGCAGTACTTC
- | TRBJ2-3 | 15 | - | TRBV5-1 | CASSLDSGSTDTQYF | TGCGCCAGCAGCTTGGACTCGGGTAGCACAGATACGCAGTATTTT
- | TRBJ1-5 | 15 | - | TRBV7-2 | CASSLDGNSNQPQHF | TGTGCCAGCAGCTTAGACGGGAACAGCAATCAGCCCCAGCATTTT
- | TRBJ2-1 | 15 | TRBD2 | TRBV18 | CASSRGLGSYNEQFF | TGTGCCAGCTCAAGGGGACTAGGATCCTACAATGAGCAGTTCTTC
- | TRBJ2-1 | 14 | TRBD1 | TRBV10-2 | CASSYDRGNNEQFF | TGCGCCAGCAGTTACGACAGGGGGAACAATGAGCAGTTCTTC
- | TRBJ1-1 | 13 | - | TRBV14 | CASSQQQNTEAFF | TGTGCCAGCAGCCAACAACAGAACACTGAAGCTTTCTTT
- | TRBJ1-4 | 14 | - | TRBV6-5 | CASSRQATNEKLFF | TGTGCCAGCAGTCGACAGGCAACTAATGAAAAACTGTTTTTT
- | TRBJ1-4 | 16 | - | TRBV4-1 | CASSQVRTASNEKLFF | TGCGCCAGCAGCCAAGTACGGACAGCCTCTAATGAAAAACTGTTTTTT
- | TRBJ2-7 | 16 | - | TRBV11-2 | CASSRTGGQSVYEQYF | TGTGCCAGCAGCCGAACCGGAGGACAATCGGTCTACGAGCAGTACTTC
- | TRBJ1-3 | 16 | - | TRBV27 | CASSLQWGPSGNTIYF | TGTGCCAGCAGTTTACAGTGGGGACCCTCTGGAAACACCATATATTTT
- | TRBJ2-7 | 18 | - | TRBV18 | CASSLHRVSGTVSYEQYF | TGTGCCAGCTCACTACACAGGGTCTCAGGGACGGTCTCCTACGAGCAGTACTTC
few | TRBJ2-7 | 16 | TRBD1 | TRBV27 | CASSLVPRQGAYEQYF | TGTGCCAGCAGTCTTGTCCCCCGACAGGGGGCCTACGAGCAGTACTTC
- | TRBJ2-1 | 17 | TRBD1 | TRBV7-3 | CASSLKVTGGRYNEQFF | TGTGCCAGCAGCTTAAAGGTCACAGGGGGACGATACAATGAGCAGTTCTTC
- | TRBJ2-6 | 17 | - | TRBV5-1 | CASSLALGEAGANVLTF | TGCGCCAGCAGCTTGGCCCTGGGGGAAGCTGGGGCCAACGTCCTGACTTTC
- | TRBJ2-2 | 16 | - | TRBV5-1 | CASSLGTLLLSGELFF | TGCGCCAGCAGCTTGGGGACACTGCTTTTATCCGGGGAGCTGTTTTTT
- | TRBJ1-3 | 12 | - | TRBV10-3 | CAIRNPADTIYF | TGTGCCATTCGGAACCCCGCGGACACCATATATTTT
- | TRBJ2-7 | 13 | TRBD2 | TRBV29-1 | CSARTSGSYEQYF | TGCAGCGCCCGGACTAGCGGGTCCTACGAGCAGTACTTC
- | TRBJ2-7 | 13 | - | TRBV4-3 | CASSQRGTYEQYF | TGCGCCAGCAGCCAACGGGGGACCTACGAGCAGTACTTC
- | TRBJ2-7 | 16 | TRBD2 | TRBV4-1 | CASSQSRSSGRSEQYF | TGCGCCAGCAGCCAATCCCGGTCTAGCGGGAGATCCGAGCAGTACTTC
- | TRBJ2-1 | 9 | - | TRBV29-1 | CSVGDEQFF | TGCAGCGTTGGGGATGAGCAGTTCTTC
- | TRBJ2-3 | 15 | - | TRBV5-8 | CASSLFTGSTDTQYF | TGTGCCAGCAGCTTGTTCACAGGGAGCACAGATACGCAGTATTTT
- | TRBJ1-2 | 11 | - | TRBV20-1 | CSIDGYYGYTF | TGCAGTATCGACGGATATTATGGCTACACCTTC
- | TRBJ1-1 | 14 | - | TRBV21-1 | CASSKSATEQEAFF | TGTGCCAGCAGCAAATCGGCCACAGAACAAGAAGCTTTCTTT
- | TRBJ2-2 | 15 | TRBD2 | TRBV28 | CASSGSGRGTGELFF | TGTGCCAGCAGTGGGAGCGGGAGGGGGACCGGGGAGCTGTTTTTT